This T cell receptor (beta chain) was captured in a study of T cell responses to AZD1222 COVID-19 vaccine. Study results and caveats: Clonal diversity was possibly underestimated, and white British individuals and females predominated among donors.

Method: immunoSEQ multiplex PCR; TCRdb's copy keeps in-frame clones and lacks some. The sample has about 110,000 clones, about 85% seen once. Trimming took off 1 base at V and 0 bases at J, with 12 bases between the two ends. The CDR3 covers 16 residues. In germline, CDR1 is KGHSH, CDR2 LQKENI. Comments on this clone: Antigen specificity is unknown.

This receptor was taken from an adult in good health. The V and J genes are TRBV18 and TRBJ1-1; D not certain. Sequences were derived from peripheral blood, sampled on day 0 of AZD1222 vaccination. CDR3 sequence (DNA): TGTGCCAGCTCACCACAGGCGGCGGGAATGAACACTGAAGCTTTCTTT. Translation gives CASSPQAAGMNTEAFF.